These 20 T cell receptor beta chains share one sample of origin, sequenced in a study of PD-L1 blockade in urothelial cancer. Time point here: peripheral blood 6 weeks after treatment start. Sequencing used immunoSEQ multiplex PCR; TCRdb keeps in-frame clones, though not all of them. Of about 41,000 clones in the sample, 70% to 90% were seen once. Sequences were derived from PBMCs, sampled around atezolizumab (anti-PD-L1) treatment. The receptors shown here come from a man in his sixties or seventies with urothelial cancer.

V and J are TRBV27 and TRBJ2-2; D is possibly TRBD2 (5 bases). Germline assignment: CDR1 MNHEY and CDR2 SMNVEV (reference sequence). This CDR3 contains 14 residues. Trimming stripped 8 bases from V and 4 bases from J, with 14 bases between. Here the CDR3 DNA reads TGTGCCAGCGCTACTAGGCCGGGCACCGGGGAGCTGTTTTTT. It codes for CASATRPGTGELFF.

The chain recombines TRBV29-1 with TRBJ1-1; D uncertain. V lost 6 bases and J 3 bases, leaving 14 bases between the germline ends. Germline assignment: CDR1 SQVTM and CDR2 ANQGSEA. The CDR3 length is 13 residues. DNA of the CDR3: TGCAGCGTCCGGAGGGCGGCCGACACTGAAGCTTTCTTT. Its protein product is CSVRRAADTEAFF. The whole variable domain, filled in from reference TRBV29-1 and TRBJ1-1, reads SAVISQKPSRDICQRGTSLTIQCQVDSQVTMMFWYRQQPGQSLTLIATANQGSEATYESGFVIDKFPISRPNLTFSTLTVSNMSPEDSSIYLCSVRRAADTEAFFGQGTRLTVV.

The chain is built from TRBV25-1 and TRBJ2-3; 8 nucleotides agree with TRBD2. The V gene's germline CDR1 is MGHDK and CDR2 SYGVNS. The CDR3 totals 15 residues. V lost 5 bases and J lost 2; bases outside the gene matches: 6. CDR3 loop: CASSISSGPTDTQYF. CDR3 sequence (DNA): TGTGCCAGCAGTATATCTAGCGGGCCCACAGATACGCAGTATTTT.

In its sample, this clone ranks as medium-sized (0.01 to 0.1%). V is TRBV2 and J is TRBJ2-2, with D hard to call. The ends were cut back, 4 bases at V and 1 base at J, with 10 bases in the middle. In germline, CDR1 is SNHLY, CDR2 FYNNEI. The CDR3 extends over 15 amino acids. CDR3 coding DNA: TGTGCCAGCAGTGCAACAGTAGGGAACACCGGGGAGCTGTTTTTT. Amino acids: CASSATVGNTGELFF.

J is TRBJ2-5 and V is TRBV5-6; D remains unclear. Germline CDR1 reads SGHDT; CDR2 reads YYEEEE. The ends were cut back, 5 bases at V and 5 bases at J, with 13 bases in the middle. CDR3 length equals 13 residues. CDR3 sequence reads: CASRHLTGETQYF. DNA for the CDR3: TGTGCCAGCAGACATCTAACCGGGGAGACCCAGTACTTC.

This clone was counted a few times. The chain combines TRBV15 with TRBJ2-7, with 12 bases fitting TRBD2. V trimming: 3 bases; J trimming: 2 bases; junction bases outside the gene matches: 5. The CDR3 is 16 amino acids. CDR1 and CDR2 (germline): LNHNV, YYDKDF (reference sequence). This CDR3 reads CATSRGRLAGAYEQYF. CDR3 in DNA: TGTGCCACCAGCAGGGGGAGACTAGCGGGAGCCTACGAGCAGTACTTC.

The rearrangement joins TRBV6-5 to TRBJ2-7; TRBD2 matches 7 bases. The CDR3 has 15 amino acids. Germline CDR1 MNHEY, CDR2 SVGAGI. Losses at the gene ends were 6 bases for V and 1 base for J; bases not matched to a gene: 9. CDR3 DNA: TGTGCCAGCAGAGTCCCTAGCGGTGGGTCCTACGAGCAGTACTTC. Protein product: CASRVPSGGSYEQYF.

The chain joins TRBV5-4 to TRBJ2-1; 8 positions agree with TRBD2. CDR1 is SGHNT, CDR2 YYREEE, per germline (reference sequence). V dropped 3 bases and J dropped 0; count of bases not matched to a gene: 8. The CDR3 contains 17 residues. CDR3 region: CASSSGSGGRSYNEQFF. In DNA, the CDR3 is TGTGCCAGCAGCTCCGGCTCGGGAGGGCGCTCCTACAATGAGCAGTTCTTC.

This clone was picked up a small number of times. This rearrangement joins TRBV2 to TRBJ1-5; no definite D call. CDR1 and CDR2 (germline): SNHLY, FYNNEI. V was pared by 4 bases and J by 3 bases, with 13 bases between. The CDR3 is 15 amino acids. CDR3 loop: CASSGSGFINQPQHF. Written as DNA, the CDR3 is TGTGCCAGCAGTGGTTCAGGTTTTATCAATCAGCCCCAGCATTTT.

The CDR3 here is CASSTLTGAGANVLTF. As DNA, the CDR3 is TGTGCCAGTAGTACCCTCACAGGGGCTGGGGCCAACGTCCTGACTTTC. The genes are TRBV19 and TRBJ2-6; 7 nucleotides line up with TRBD1. Per germline, CDR1 LNHDA and CDR2 SQIVND (reference sequence). The length of the CDR3 is 16 residues. Trimming removed 4 bases from V and 2 bases from J; junction bases left unmatched: 5. Full variable domain (remainder filled in from reference TRBV19 and TRBJ2-6): DGGITQSPKYLFRKEGQNVTLSCEQNLNHDAMYWYRQDPGQGLRLIYYSQIVNDFQKGDIAEGYSVSREKKESFPLTVTSAQKNPTAFYLCASSTLTGAGANVLTFGAGSRLTVL.

This clone was counted between two and nine times. The chain links TRBV5-1 to TRBJ2-5; the D gene is possibly TRBD2 (5 bases). The germline V and J ends were trimmed by 1 base and 13 bases, with 26 bases remaining between them. CDR3 length equals 16 residues. Germline V gene lookup returns CDR1 SGHRS and CDR2 YFSETQ. The CDR3 is CASSLMHGNEGGPVYF. The CDR3 coding sequence is TGCGCCAGCAGCTTGATGCACGGGAACGAGGGCGGCCCGGTGTACTTC.

This chain connects TRBV13 to TRBJ2-3, with 13 bases fitting TRBD2. Germline CDR1 is PRHDT and CDR2 is FYEKMQ (reference sequence). The ends lost 5 bases at V and 2 bases at J; junction bases unmatched: 10. The CDR3 runs 18 residues. The CDR3 region has the DNA TGTGCCAGCAGCCCCCAGACTAGCGGGAGGCCCCTCACAGATACGCAGTATTTT. It specifies CASSPQTSGRPLTDTQYF.

V usage is TRBV7-2 and J usage is TRBJ1-1, with D hard to call. CDR3 length: 12 residues. Germline values: CDR1 SGHTA, CDR2 FQGNSA. V was pared by 3 bases and J by 0 bases, with 2 bases between. The CDR3 loop reads CASSFMNTEAFF. CDR3 in DNA: TGTGCCAGCAGCTTTATGAACACTGAAGCTTTCTTT.

The count of this clone is one. The V call is TRBV4-1, the J call TRBJ2-5; TRBD1 aligns across 7 bases. J lost 5 bases, V lost 3 bases, and 12 bases had no gene match. The germline CDR1 and CDR2 sequences are MGHRA and YSYEKL. This CDR3 comprises 16 residues. This CDR3 reads CASSHRGQELRETQYF. DNA for the CDR3: TGCGCCAGCAGCCATCGCGGACAGGAGTTGAGGGAGACCCAGTACTTC.

This rearrangement joins TRBV6-1 to TRBJ2-7, with a possible D match to TRBD1 (6 bases). The CDR3 spans 14 residues. Germline V gives CDR1 MNHNS, CDR2 SASEGT. Trimming pared 1 base from V and 4 bases from J, leaving 11 bases between. CDR3 region: CASSEVYRDYEQYF. In DNA, the CDR3 is TGTGCCAGCAGTGAAGTTTACAGGGATTACGAGCAGTACTTC.

The chain uses TRBV19 and TRBJ1-5, with TRBD1 identical over 8 bases. V dropped 4 bases and J dropped 3; count of bases not matched to a gene: 5. The CDR3 has 15 amino acids. CDR1 and CDR2 (germline): LNHDA, SQIVND (reference sequence). The CDR3 DNA reads as TGTGCCAGTAGTAGGGACAGGTCAGTCAATCAGCCCCAGCATTTT. This sequence encodes CASSRDRSVNQPQHF.

This clone came up once. The chain uses TRBV6-1 and TRBJ1-1; 7 positions agree with TRBD1. The J segment lost 5 bases and the V segment lost 7 bases, leaving 13 bases of the junction unmatched. The CDR3 has 15 residues. In germline, CDR1 is MNHNS, CDR2 SASEGT. CDR3 region: CASIKRSGGETEAFF. CDR3 nucleotide sequence: TGTGCCAGCATCAAACGGTCAGGGGGAGAAACTGAAGCTTTCTTT.

The chain carries TRBV15 and TRBJ2-6, with D possibly being TRBD2 (5 bases). The CDR3 length is 22 residues. CDR1 LNHNV and CDR2 YYDKDF come from the germline V gene (reference sequence). Trimming stripped 0 bases from V and 1 base from J, with 25 bases between. The CDR3 protein is CATSRDGSAGDLLRSGANVLTF. The CDR3 nucleotides are TGTGCCACCAGCAGAGATGGTAGCGCAGGCGACCTACTACGTTCTGGGGCCAACGTCCTGACTTTC.

This chain connects TRBV5-1 to TRBJ2-5, with TRBD1 identical over 9 bases. CDR1 and CDR2 from the germline V gene are SGHRS and YFSETQ. The V and J ends lost 6 bases and 5 bases, in that order; junction bases with no gene match: 8. CDR3 size: 14 residues. The CDR3 coding sequence is TGCGCCAGCACCTCGACAGGGGGTCGGGAGACCCAGTACTTC. Its translation is CASTSTGGRETQYF.

This rearrangement joins TRBV30 to TRBJ2-3; 8 bases are shared with TRBD2. V trimming: 4 bases; J trimming: 0 bases; junction bases outside the gene matches: 0. Looked up from germline, CDR1 is GTSNPN and CDR2 is SVGIG (reference sequence). This CDR3 has 13 residues. The CDR3 sequence: CAWTSGSTDTQYF. The DNA of the CDR3 is TGTGCCTGGACTAGCGGGAGCACAGATACGCAGTATTTT.